The T cell receptor beta chain described here comes from a study of T cell repertoires in cytomegalovirus infection. Study information: The study used recently identified HLA-C-restricted and well-studied HLA-B-restricted CMV epitopes. Signatures in public TCR beta sequences pointed to both CMV infection and matching HLA type. Study-wide findings and caveats: The cumulative frequency of public TCR beta families distinguished individuals who carried CMV together with the relevant HLA. Ex vivo responses were dominated by HLA-C-restricted CMV-specific TCR beta clonotypes.

Germline CDR1 is SGHTA and CDR2 is FQGNSA. Trimming removed 4 bases at V and 0 bases at J, with 9 bases between. The CDR3 length is 14 residues. Only a few counts were recorded for this clonotype. Its antigen is still unknown. TCRdb re-called the reads with MiXCR, one entry per CDR3 protein. The profile shows approximately 600,000 distinct CDR3 sequences, under 45% of them singletons. The sample consisted of cultured PBMCs, taken from culture after CMV antigen stimulation. The chain carries TRBV7-2 and TRBJ1-1; D gene unclear. This clonotype originated in a human donor in good health (CMV status not recorded). Some clones in this sample may be carry-over from other donors' samples. In nucleotides, the CDR3 is TGTGCCAGCAGCTCGAGGATTTTGAACACTGAAGCTTTCTTT. This translates into CASSSRILNTEAFF.